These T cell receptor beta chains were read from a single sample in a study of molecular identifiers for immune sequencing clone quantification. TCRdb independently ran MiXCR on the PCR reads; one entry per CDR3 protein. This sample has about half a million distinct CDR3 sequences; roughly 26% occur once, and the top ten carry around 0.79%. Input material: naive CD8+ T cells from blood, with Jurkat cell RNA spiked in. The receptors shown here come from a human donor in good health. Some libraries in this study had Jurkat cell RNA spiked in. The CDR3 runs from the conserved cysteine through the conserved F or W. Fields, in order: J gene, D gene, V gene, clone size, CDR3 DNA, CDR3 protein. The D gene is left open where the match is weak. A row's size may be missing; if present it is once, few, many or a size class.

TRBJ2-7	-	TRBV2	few	TGTGCCAGCGCAACAGATTCCTACGAGCAGTACTTC	CASATDSYEQYF
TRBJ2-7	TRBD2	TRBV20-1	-	TGCAGTGCTAGAGATTGGCGGGGGGGATACGAGCAGTACTTC	CSARDWRGGYEQYF
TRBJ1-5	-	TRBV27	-	TGTGCCAGCAGTTCACACACAGGGTTTTTCCGGCAGCCCCAGCATTTT	CASSSHTGFFRQPQHF
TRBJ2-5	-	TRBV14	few	TGTGCCAGCAGCCAAGTGGACGGCCTTTGGGGGACCCAGTACTTC	CASSQVDGLWGTQYF
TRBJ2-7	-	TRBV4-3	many	TGCGCCAGCAGCCGCGGACCGAGTTACGAGCAGTACTTC	CASSRGPSYEQYF
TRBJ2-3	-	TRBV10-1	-	TGCGCCAGCAGTGAGTTTGGGGCAGATACGCAGTATTTT	CASSEFGADTQYF
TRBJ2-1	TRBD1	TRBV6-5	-	TGTGCCAGCAGTTACTCGATGGACAGGGACTGGAGCAATGAGCAGTTCTTC	CASSYSMDRDWSNEQFF
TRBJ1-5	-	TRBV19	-	TGTGCCAGCTCCTCAGAGGTTTGCAATCAGCCCCAGCATTTT	CASSSEVCNQPQHF
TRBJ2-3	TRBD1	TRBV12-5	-	TGTGCTAGTGGCCCCGGGACAGGGGGCAGCACAGATACGCAGTATTTT	CASGPGTGGSTDTQYF
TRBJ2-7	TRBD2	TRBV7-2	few	TGTGCCAGCAGCTTTGCCGCGGGACTATCCTACGAGCAGTACTTC	CASSFAAGLSYEQYF
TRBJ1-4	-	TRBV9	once	TGTGCCAGCAGCGTAGCGGGGGCTGATGACAAACTGTTTTTT	CASSVAGADDKLFF
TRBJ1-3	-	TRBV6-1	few	TGTGCCAGCACCCCGGGGCCGTATCTCTCTGGAAACACCATATATTTT	CASTPGPYLSGNTIYF
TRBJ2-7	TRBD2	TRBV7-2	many	TGTGCCAGCACCCCAGCGGGAGGGTGGTACGAGCAGTACTTC	CASTPAGGWYEQYF
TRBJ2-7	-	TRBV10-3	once	TGTGCCATCAGTGAGTATGGAGCGGCTTACGAGCAGTACTTC	CAISEYGAAYEQYF
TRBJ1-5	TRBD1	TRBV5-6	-	TGTGCCAGCAGTAGGGTATCGGACAGGGGTAACCAGCCCCAGCATTTT	CASSRVSDRGNQPQHF
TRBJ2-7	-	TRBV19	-	TGTGCCAGTAGTCTACACATTGCCTACGAGCAGTACTTC	CASSLHIAYEQYF
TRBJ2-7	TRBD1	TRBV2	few	TGTGCCAGCAGATCGACAGGGACAAGCGACGAGCAGTACTTC	CASRSTGTSDEQYF
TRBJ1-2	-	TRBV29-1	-	TGCAGCGTTGATTGGGGCAGCTTCTATGGCTACACCTTC	CSVDWGSFYGYTF
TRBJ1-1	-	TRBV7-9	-	TGTGCCAGCAGCTTAGCGCAGGGGAGGACCACTGAAGCTTTCTTT	CASSLAQGRTTEAFF
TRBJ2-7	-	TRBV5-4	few	TGTGCCAGCAGCCCCCGGGATAAAAACTACGAGCAGTACTTC	CASSPRDKNYEQYF
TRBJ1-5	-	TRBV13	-	TGTGCCAGCAGCTCATCAAGAGGGGGTCTCCCTAGCAATCAGCCCCAGCATTTT	CASSSSRGGLPSNQPQHF
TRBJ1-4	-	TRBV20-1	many	TGCAGTGCCCCCCGTCCTAATGAAAAACTGTTTTTT	CSAPRPNEKLFF